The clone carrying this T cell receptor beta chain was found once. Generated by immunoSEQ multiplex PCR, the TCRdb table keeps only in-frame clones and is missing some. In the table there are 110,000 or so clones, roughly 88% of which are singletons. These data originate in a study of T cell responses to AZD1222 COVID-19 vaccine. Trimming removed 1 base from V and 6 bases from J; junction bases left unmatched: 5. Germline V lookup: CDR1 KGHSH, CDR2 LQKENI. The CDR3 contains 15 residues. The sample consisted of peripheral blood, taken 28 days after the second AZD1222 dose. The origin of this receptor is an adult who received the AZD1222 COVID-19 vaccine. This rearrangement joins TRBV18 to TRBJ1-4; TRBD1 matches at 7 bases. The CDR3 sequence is CASSPRGQSDEKLFF. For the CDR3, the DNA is TGTGCCAGCTCACCACGGGGACAGTCCGATGAAAAACTGTTTTTT. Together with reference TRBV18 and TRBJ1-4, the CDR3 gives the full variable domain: NAGVMQNPRHLVRRRGQEARLRCSPMKGHSHVYWYRQLPEEGLKFMVYLQKENIIDESGMPKERFSAEFPKEGPSILRIQQVVRGDSAAYFCASSPRGQSDEKLFFGSGTQLSVL.